This T cell receptor beta chain was sequenced during a study of molecular identifiers for immune sequencing clone quantification. In its sample, this clonotype was seen a few times. This may come from a read error, since a much larger clone is one base off. Both previously described methods and listed TCR primers were employed to make bulk TCR libraries. TCRdb redid the calling of the PCR reads with MiXCR, one entry per CDR3 protein. Of over 600,000 distinct CDR3 sequences detected, around 20% appear once; the ten largest clones hold roughly 0.85%. The sequence derives from a human donor in good health. Some libraries in this study had Jurkat cell RNA spiked in. The specimen sequenced was naive CD8+ T cells from blood, with Jurkat cell RNA spiked in. Subset in this sample: FACS-sorted CD8+CD4-CCR7+CD45RA+ naive T cells.

The CDR3 loop reads CVSSSVRGETQYF. In nucleotides, the CDR3 is TGTGTCAGCAGCTCCGTCCGGGGTGAGACCCAGTACTTC. V usage is TRBV7-6 and J usage is TRBJ2-5; possibly TRBD2 for D (5 bases). The germline V gene encodes CDR1 SGHVS and CDR2 FNYEAQ. The CDR3 sequence is 13 residues long.